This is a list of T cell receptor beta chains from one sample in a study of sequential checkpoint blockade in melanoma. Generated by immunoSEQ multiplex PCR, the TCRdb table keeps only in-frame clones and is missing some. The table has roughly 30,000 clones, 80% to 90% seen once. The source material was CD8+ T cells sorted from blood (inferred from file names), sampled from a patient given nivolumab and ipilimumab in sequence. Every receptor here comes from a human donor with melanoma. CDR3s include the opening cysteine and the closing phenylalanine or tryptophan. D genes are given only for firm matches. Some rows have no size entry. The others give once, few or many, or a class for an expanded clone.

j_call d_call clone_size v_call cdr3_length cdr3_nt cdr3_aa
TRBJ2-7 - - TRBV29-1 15 TGCAGCGTTGAAGTGCGGGGCACCAGCTCCTACGAGCAGTACTTC CSVEVRGTSSYEQYF
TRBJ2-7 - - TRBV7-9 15 TGTGCCAGCAGCTTAGAGAGCAGCCAGGGCTACGAGCAGTACTTC CASSLESSQGYEQYF
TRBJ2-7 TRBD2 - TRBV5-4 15 TGTGCCAGCAGACAGACTAGCGGGAGTTCCTACGAGCAGTACTTC CASRQTSGSSYEQYF
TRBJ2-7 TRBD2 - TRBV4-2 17 TGTGCCAGCAGCCAGGCTCAAACTAGCGGGAGAGCCTACGAGCAGTACTTC CASSQAQTSGRAYEQYF
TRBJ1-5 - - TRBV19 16 TGTGCCAGTAAGTCTAGTCAGGGTTTTGGCAATCAGCCCCAGCATTTT CASKSSQGFGNQPQHF
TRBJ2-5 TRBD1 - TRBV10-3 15 TGTGCCATCAGTGGGACAACAGGGGATTCAGAGACCCAGTACTTC CAISGTTGDSETQYF
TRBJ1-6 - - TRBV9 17 TGTGCCAGCAGCGCCACCGGACACAGCTCCTATAATTCACCCCTCCACTTT CASSATGHSSYNSPLHF
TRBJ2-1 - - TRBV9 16 TGTGCCAGCAGCTCCTCACGGGGTGGAATGTTTGATGAGCAGTTCTTC CASSSSRGGMFDEQFF
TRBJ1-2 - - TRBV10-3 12 TGTGCCATAGCGGGACTTACCTATGGCTACACCTTC CAIAGLTYGYTF
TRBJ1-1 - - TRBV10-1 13 TGCGCCAGCAGTGCATACAGGAACACTGAAGCTTTCTTT CASSAYRNTEAFF
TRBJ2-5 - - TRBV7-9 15 TGTGCCAGCAGCACACGACAGTTTCGGAAAGAGACCCAGTACTTC CASSTRQFRKETQYF
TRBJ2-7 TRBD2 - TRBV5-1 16 TGCGCCAGCAGCTTGGGGACTAGCGGGTCCCTCGTCGAGCAGTACTTC CASSLGTSGSLVEQYF
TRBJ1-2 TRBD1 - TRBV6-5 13 TGTGCCAGCAGTTCCGGGACAGTCTATGGCTACACCTTC CASSSGTVYGYTF
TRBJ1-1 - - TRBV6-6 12 TGTGCCAGCAGTTACGGCCCCACTGAAGCTTTCTTT CASSYGPTEAFF
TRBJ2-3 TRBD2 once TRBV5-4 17 TGTGCCAGCGGAGGTCCCCCGGGACTAGCGGGGGTTGATACGCAGTATTTT CASGGPPGLAGVDTQYF
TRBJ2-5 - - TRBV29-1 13 TGCAGCGTATACCTAGGGGTTACAAAGACCCAGTACTTC CSVYLGVTKTQYF
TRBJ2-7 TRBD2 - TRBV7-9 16 TGTGCCAGCAGCCGCGGACTAGCGGGTTTCTCCTACGAGCAGTACTTC CASSRGLAGFSYEQYF
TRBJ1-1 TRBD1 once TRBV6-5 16 TGTGCCAGCAGTTACTCCGGGACAGGGCCGGGCACTGAAGCTTTCTTT CASSYSGTGPGTEAFF
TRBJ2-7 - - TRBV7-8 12 TGTGCCAGCAGCGCCCCGGGGAACGAGCAGTACTTC CASSAPGNEQYF
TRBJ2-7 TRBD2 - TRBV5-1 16 TGCGCCAGCAGCTTAGCGCTAGCGGGGGGCTCCTACGAGCAGTACTTC CASSLALAGGSYEQYF
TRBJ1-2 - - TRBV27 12 TGTGCCAGCAGTCCGGGATTGGATGGCTACACCTTC CASSPGLDGYTF
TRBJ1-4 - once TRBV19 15 TGTGCCAGTAGTACCGAGGACAGAACTAATGAAAAACTGTTTTTT CASSTEDRTNEKLFF